Shown below are 17 T cell receptor beta chains from a single sample sequenced in a study of shared clonotypes between healthy human individuals (dated by TCRdb to the early 2020s). CD8 naive samples were obtained by positive selection for CCR7 among CD45RO-negative cells, yielding a CD45RA+CCR7+ population from which TemRA cells were excluded. The library was built by means of the immunoSEQ multiplex PCR assay. TCRdb took this table from immuneACCESS and kept in-frame rearrangements with V and J called. Such tables lack part of the clones; where checked against another copy, unresolved V genes explain under half of the gap, and the rest is unexplained. For this sample there are roughly 2.1 million clones; 93% appear just once. Of the sample, more than 1.5% is held by the ten largest clones. Sample: naive CD8+ T cells from PBMCs. According to the study, the label for this sample's cell subset or site signals: CD45RA+CCR7+. All receptors derive from a man aged 18 to 30 in good health. Some clones in this sample may be carry-over from other donors' samples.

The chain links TRBV27 to TRBJ2-1; D not certain. Looked up from germline, CDR1 is MNHEY and CDR2 is SMNVEV (reference sequence). CDR3 length equals 15 residues. With 2 bases removed from V and 5 bases from J, the gap between germline ends came to 13 bases. The chain's CDR3 is CASSLLRTPDNEQFF. The CDR3 coding sequence is TGTGCCAGCAGTTTACTGAGGACCCCAGACAATGAGCAGTTCTTC.

The chain uses TRBV5-1 and TRBJ1-2; 7 bases map to TRBD1. The length of the CDR3 is 14 residues. Germline-derived CDR1 and CDR2 are SGHRS and YFSETQ. V shed 4 bases, J shed 3 bases, and the junction held 6 bases outside the gene matches. The CDR3 loop reads CASSPGTADYGYTF. CDR3 DNA sequence: TGCGCCAGCAGCCCCGGGACAGCAGACTATGGCTACACCTTC.

V gene TRBV6-1 combines with J gene TRBJ1-1, with D maybe TRBD1 (6 bases). The germline V gene has CDR1 MNHNS and CDR2 SASEGT. The V end lost 1 base, the J end lost 4 bases, and 22 bases lay between the germline ends. The CDR3 spans 18 residues. Here the CDR3 DNA reads TGTGCCAGCAGTGAAGAAGGACCACAGGGAGAGACGGCCACTGAAGCTTTCTTT. Its protein product is CASSEEGPQGETATEAFF.

To note about this clone: This sample includes further DNA sequences coding for the same CDR3. This sequence joins TRBV13 and TRBJ2-7; D remains ambiguous. CDR1 PRHDT and CDR2 FYEKMQ come from the germline V gene (reference sequence). This CDR3 spans 13 amino acids. V lost 5 bases and J 0 bases, leaving 8 bases between the germline ends. The CDR3 sequence is CASSPASSYEQYF. The CDR3 region has the DNA TGTGCCAGCAGCCCCGCGAGCTCCTACGAGCAGTACTTC.

The chain combines TRBV11-2 with TRBJ1-5, with D unresolved. Trimming took 0 bases from V and 1 from J, leaving 4 bases between them. CDR3 length equals 14 residues. CDR1 is SGHAT and CDR2 is FQNNGV in the germline V gene. The CDR3 region has the DNA TGTGCCAGCAGCTTAGATGGGAGCAATCAGCCCCAGCATTTT. Encoded protein: CASSLDGSNQPQHF.

This clone is a singleton in its sample. V gene TRBV9 combines with J gene TRBJ2-1; 9 bases match TRBD1. CDR1 is SGDLS and CDR2 is YYNGEE in the germline V gene. The CDR3 sequence is 15 residues long. The trim removed 6 bases at V and 5 bases at J, leaving 9 bases unmatched. The CDR3 spells CASNRKGQGNNEQFF. CDR3 DNA sequence: TGTGCCAGCAACCGGAAGGGACAGGGCAACAATGAGCAGTTCTTC.

V usage is TRBV6-1 and J usage is TRBJ2-6; no definite D call. The V end was cut by 4 bases, the J end by 0 bases, with 19 bases between. The germline V gene encodes CDR1 MNHNS and CDR2 SASEGT. The CDR3 contains 19 residues. This CDR3 reads CASSVDHTGLASGANVLTF. As DNA, the CDR3 is TGTGCCAGCAGTGTCGATCATACGGGTTTAGCCTCTGGGGCCAACGTCCTGACTTTC.

This chain uses TRBV10-3 with TRBJ2-7, with 8 nucleotides matching TRBD2. In germline, CDR1 is ENHRY, CDR2 SYGVKD. The CDR3 spans 16 residues. The junction had 7 bases not matched to a gene; V was cut back by 1 base and J by 2 bases. The CDR3 bases are TGTGCCATCAGTGAGTACCCGCGGGGGGCGGCCTACGAGCAGTACTTC. As protein: CAISEYPRGAAYEQYF.

The rearrangement uses TRBV27 and TRBJ2-7; D may be TRBD1 (6 bases). This CDR3 has 13 residues. CDR1 is MNHEY and CDR2 is SMNVEV in the germline V gene (reference sequence). Between the trimmed V and J ends, which lost 5 bases and 3 bases, there was a span of 11 bases. The CDR3 reads CASSPQGFYEQYF. The CDR3 bases are TGTGCCAGCAGTCCCCAGGGGTTCTACGAGCAGTACTTC.

Only one count was recorded for this clone. The genes are TRBV6-1 and TRBJ1-5; TRBD1 is a possible D gene (5 bases). The CDR3 has 13 residues. CDR1 is MNHNS, CDR2 SASEGT, per germline. V was shortened by 6 bases and J by 3 bases, with 9 bases between the two germline ends. The CDR3 nucleotides read TGTGCCAGCAGGGGGGTCCCCAATCAGCCCCAGCATTTT. Translation gives CASRGVPNQPQHF.

The rearrangement links TRBV9 to TRBJ2-5; 9 bases are shared with TRBD2. Looked up from germline, CDR1 is SGDLS and CDR2 is YYNGEE. The CDR3 totals 16 residues. After removal of 1 base from V and 5 bases from J, the junction contained 9 bases not matched to a gene. The DNA of the CDR3 is TGTGCCAGCAGCGTATTGGGTAGCGGGAGAGAGGAGACCCAGTACTTC. Its translation: CASSVLGSGREETQYF.

This chain links TRBV6-5 with TRBJ1-1; 11 nucleotides line up with TRBD1. Germline-derived CDR1 and CDR2 are MNHEY and SVGAGI. Trimming removed 8 bases from V and 7 bases from J; junction bases left unmatched: 12. CDR3 length: 15 amino acids. The CDR3 protein is CASAPWDRGEGEAFF. The CDR3 nucleotides are TGTGCCAGCGCCCCCTGGGACAGGGGGGAAGGTGAAGCTTTCTTT.

This chain connects TRBV19 to TRBJ1-3; TRBD1 agrees at 8 bases. J lost 0 bases, V lost 5 bases, and 9 bases had no gene match. The CDR3 totals 17 residues. Looked up from germline, CDR1 is LNHDA and CDR2 is SQIVND (reference sequence). This CDR3 is CASSARDRLLSGNTIYF. CDR3 sequence (DNA): TGTGCCAGTAGTGCCCGGGACAGGCTCCTCTCTGGAAACACCATATATTTT.

The chain links TRBV5-1 to TRBJ2-5; 10 bases are shared with TRBD1. Germline assignment: CDR1 SGHRS and CDR2 YFSETQ. V was clipped by 3 bases and J by 5 bases; unmatched bases: 7. This CDR3 contains 15 residues. CDR3 nucleotides: TGCGCCAGCAGCTCCGTGACAGGGGGCGCGGAGACCCAGTACTTC. Amino acid sequence: CASSSVTGGAETQYF. Full variable domain (missing parts from reference TRBV5-1 and TRBJ2-5): KAGVTQTPRYLIKTRGQQVTLSCSPISGHRSVSWYQQTPGQGLQFLFEYFSETQRNKGNFPGRFSGRQFSNSRSEMNVSTLELGDSALYLCASSSVTGGAETQYFGPGTRLLVL.

Here the CDR3 reads CASSPFGGWYEQFF. As DNA, the CDR3 is TGTGCCAGCAGCCCCTTTGGCGGCTGGTATGAGCAGTTCTTC. The rearrangement joins TRBV5-6 to TRBJ2-1, with unresolved D. This CDR3 is 14 amino acids long. Germline V CDR1 and CDR2: SGHDT, YYEEEE. Deletions cut 4 bases from V and 8 bases from J, with 16 bases between.

The rearrangement links TRBV12-5 to TRBJ2-5, with D hard to call. V was cut by 3 bases and J by 4 bases, with 9 bases left in between. Germline loops: CDR1 LGHNT, CDR2 FRNRAP. The CDR3 spans 13 residues. As DNA, the CDR3 is TGTGCTAGTGGTTTCGGGTACGGAGAGACCCAGTACTTC. It yields the protein CASGFGYGETQYF.

The rearrangement joins TRBV20-1 to TRBJ1-4; D ambiguous. CDR3 length: 11 amino acids. Between the trimmed V and J ends, which lost 0 bases and 11 bases, there was a span of 7 bases. In germline, CDR1 is DFQATT, CDR2 SNEGSKA (reference sequence). CDR3 loop: CSARDGLKLFF. In DNA, the CDR3 is TGCAGTGCTAGAGATGGGCTTAAACTGTTTTTT.